The 21 T cell receptor beta chains below were found in one sample sequenced in a study of memory B cells and T cells in multiple sclerosis. CFSE-dim autoproliferating and CFSE-high non-proliferating T cells from unstimulated culture were sequenced separately. Pooled replicate wells came from some 50 million CFSE-labeled PBMCs cultured 6 to 8 days without stimulus. These receptors lack a known antigen. The data were produced by immunoSEQ multiplex PCR, yet TCRdb's version contains in-frame clones alone and is incomplete. The repertoire includes about 45,000 clones, around 80% of them detected once, and roughly 1% sits in the top ten. The sequencing sample was made of PBMCs from blood kept in culture. The receptors here all came from a human donor with multiple sclerosis.

This chain links TRBV18 with TRBJ2-3; D uncertain. CDR1 and CDR2 from the germline V gene are KGHSH and LQKENI. Trimming shortened V by 3 bases and J by 2 bases, and 18 bases separated the two germline ends. The CDR3 covers 17 residues. CDR3 nucleotides: TGTGCCAGCTCACCGCTCCTGACCCCTACTCTCACAGATACGCAGTATTTT. Its protein product is CASSPLLTPTLTDTQYF.

The V and J genes are TRBV7-2 and TRBJ1-1; possibly TRBD1 for D (6 bases). The V gene's germline CDR1 is SGHTA and CDR2 FQGNSA. V dropped 3 bases and J dropped 10 bases, with 24 bases sitting between them. This CDR3 is built from 16 residues. The CDR3 reads CASSFSTLGGFSGAFF. In DNA, the CDR3 is TGTGCCAGCAGCTTCAGTACGCTAGGGGGATTTTCTGGAGCTTTCTTT.

V gene TRBV6-1 combines with J gene TRBJ2-3, with 12 bases lining up with TRBD2. The CDR3 has 16 residues. V lost 2 bases, J lost 5 bases, and 5 bases stayed unmatched. CDR1 is MNHNS, CDR2 SASEGT, per germline. The CDR3 DNA reads TGTGCCAGCAGTGAAATTCCTAGCGGGGGGGAAGATACGCAGTATTTT. Its translation: CASSEIPSGGEDTQYF.

The chain links TRBV19 to TRBJ1-5, with unresolved D. The CDR3 totals 14 residues. The germline V gene encodes CDR1 LNHDA and CDR2 SQIVND (reference sequence). V was shortened by 7 bases and J by 2 bases, with 12 bases between the two germline ends. CDR3: CASNWNLGNQPQHF. DNA of the CDR3: TGTGCCAGTAACTGGAACTTGGGCAATCAGCCCCAGCATTTT.

This clone came up once. The chain has TRBV15 and TRBJ2-2; possibly TRBD1 or TRBD2 for D (5 bases each). The CDR3 consists of 16 residues. V was trimmed by 0 bases and J by 7 bases, leaving 15 bases between them. In germline, CDR1 is LNHNV, CDR2 YYDKDF (reference sequence). The CDR3 region has the DNA TGTGCCACCAGCAGAGATTGGGGGACGCTTAGCGGGGAGCTGTTTTTT. As protein: CATSRDWGTLSGELFF.

The chain couples TRBV30 to TRBJ1-4; possibly TRBD1 for D (6 bases). Trimming took off 2 bases at V and 2 bases at J, with 12 bases between the two ends. The CDR3 spans 15 residues. CDR1 and CDR2 from the germline V gene are GTSNPN and SVGIG (reference sequence). In DNA, the CDR3 is TGTGCCTGGAGTCCCACACAGGGTACTAATGAAAAACTGTTTTTT. Its translation is CAWSPTQGTNEKLFF.

CDR3 DNA sequence: TGTGCCTGGAGTGTGGACAGGGGCGACGAGCAGTACTTC. This gives the protein CAWSVDRGDEQYF. This chain uses TRBV30 with TRBJ2-7; TRBD1 matches 9 bases. The V segment lost 0 bases and the J segment 5 bases; nucleotides outside the gene matches: 2. The CDR3 extends over 13 amino acids. Germline CDR1 reads GTSNPN; CDR2 reads SVGIG (reference sequence).

This chain connects TRBV9 to TRBJ2-7; D perhaps matches TRBD1 (6 bases). The CDR3 length is 16 residues. Germline loops: CDR1 SGDLS, CDR2 YYNGEE. Trimming took off 0 bases at V and 7 bases at J, with 20 bases between the two ends. The CDR3 DNA is TGTGCCAGCAGCGTAGATGGGGGCACTGTCAGGAGGGAGCAGTACTTC. Amino acids: CASSVDGGTVRREQYF.

V is TRBV5-1 and J is TRBJ2-7, with 7 positions matching TRBD1. The germline V gene encodes CDR1 SGHRS and CDR2 YFSETQ. With 1 base clipped from V and 2 bases from J, the junction kept 6 bases outside the gene matches. The CDR3 consists of 15 residues. The CDR3 here is CASSLRDSPAYEQYF. DNA for the CDR3: TGCGCCAGCAGCTTGCGGGACAGTCCAGCCTACGAGCAGTACTTC.

The CDR3 DNA is TGTGCCAGCAGCGTCTCGGGTTACGAGACCCAGTACTTC. Its protein product is CASSVSGYETQYF. The chain has TRBV9 and TRBJ2-5; D not resolved. The CDR3 has 13 amino acids. Trimming shortened V by 2 bases and J by 5 bases, and 10 bases separated the two germline ends. The germline CDR1 and CDR2 sequences are SGDLS and YYNGEE.

The chain recombines TRBV30 with TRBJ1-2; 9 positions agree with TRBD1. With V trimmed by 4 bases and J by 5 bases, 5 bases remained unmatched. Germline-derived CDR1 and CDR2 are GTSNPN and SVGIG (reference sequence). This CDR3 contains 13 residues. The CDR3 spells CAWTPTGGYGYTF. The CDR3 DNA is TGTGCCTGGACCCCGACAGGGGGGTATGGCTACACCTTC.

V usage is TRBV2 and J usage is TRBJ1-5, with a possible D match to TRBD1 (6 bases). With 10 bases removed from V and 4 bases from J, the gap between germline ends came to 17 bases. Germline V gene sequence: CDR1 SNHLY, CDR2 FYNNEI. The CDR3 extends over 14 amino acids. CDR3 bases: TGTGCCACCAACTGGAAGGGGGATAATCAGCCCCAGCATTTT. This encodes CATNWKGDNQPQHF.

The V call is TRBV4-2, the J call TRBJ2-4; TRBD1 matches 7 bases. The trim removed 3 bases at V and 6 bases at J, leaving 5 bases unmatched. There are 14 residues in the CDR3. CDR1 is LGHNA, CDR2 YNFKEQ, per germline. DNA for the CDR3: TGTGCCAGCAGCCATTCGGGACAGAGAAACATTCAGTACTTC. Its protein is CASSHSGQRNIQYF.

In nucleotides, the CDR3 is TGTGCCAGTATTGGACAGGGAGTGGAGACCCAGTACTTC. It yields the protein CASIGQGVETQYF. This rearrangement joins TRBV19 to TRBJ2-5; 8 bases map to TRBD1. The CDR3 covers 13 residues. CDR1 LNHDA and CDR2 SQIVND come from the germline V gene (reference sequence). V lost 7 bases and J lost 5; bases outside the gene matches: 6.

This chain uses TRBV19 with TRBJ1-1, with D possibly being TRBD1 (5 bases). CDR1 and CDR2 from the germline V gene are LNHDA and SQIVND (reference sequence). Trimming cost V 6 bases and J 11 bases, with 13 bases left between them. This CDR3 has 11 residues. CDR3 residues: CASRNAGSAFF. Here the CDR3 DNA reads TGTGCCAGTAGAAATGCAGGGAGTGCTTTCTTT.

This chain links TRBV18 with TRBJ2-7; D is possibly TRBD1 (6 bases). The V and J ends lost 3 bases and 0 bases respectively, with 12 bases between them. The CDR3 totals 15 residues. The germline V gene encodes CDR1 KGHSH and CDR2 LQKENI. The CDR3 region has the DNA TGTGCCAGCTCACCTCAGGGGTTCTTCTCCTACGAGCAGTACTTC. Translating gives CASSPQGFFSYEQYF.

V is TRBV6-1 and J is TRBJ1-2; TRBD1 matches 7 bases. CDR3 length: 14 residues. V shed 7 bases and J 4 bases; nucleotides not matched to a gene: 9. The germline gives CDR1 MNHNS, CDR2 SASEGT. The CDR3 loop reads CASTLKGQSYGYTF. CDR3 DNA sequence: TGTGCCAGCACTCTTAAGGGACAGTCCTATGGCTACACCTTC.

The CDR3 DNA is TGTGCCAGCAGCGTGGGGCTCTCTAGTGAAAAACTGTTTTTT. Translation: CASSVGLSSEKLFF. The V call is TRBV9, the J call TRBJ1-4; maybe TRBD1 (5 bases). The CDR3 runs 14 residues. Trimming took off 2 bases at V and 7 bases at J, with 12 bases between the two ends. The germline CDR1 and CDR2 sequences are SGDLS and YYNGEE.

Only one count was recorded for this clone. The V gene is TRBV6-1, the J gene TRBJ1-6; D is possibly TRBD1 (6 bases). Between the trimmed V and J ends, which lost 8 bases and 7 bases, there was a span of 15 bases. The CDR3 loop spans 14 amino acids. The germline CDR1 and CDR2 sequences are MNHNS and SASEGT. The CDR3 nucleotides read TGTGCCAGCTCTCTTCGGCAGGGGAATTCACCCCTCCACTTT. This codes for CASSLRQGNSPLHF.

The chain employs TRBV11-2 and TRBJ2-1; D not resolved. CDR3 size: 13 residues. Germline V CDR1 and CDR2: SGHAT, FQNNGV. V shed 2 bases and J shed 7 bases, with 9 bases lying between them. The CDR3 sequence: CASSLLELNEQFF. DNA of the CDR3: TGTGCCAGCAGCTTACTCGAGCTTAATGAGCAGTTCTTC.

The chain recombines TRBV7-3 with TRBJ2-3; D possibly corresponds to TRBD1 (6 bases). The CDR3 is 16 amino acids. Deletions cut 1 base from V and 2 bases from J, with 13 bases between. Germline V CDR1 and CDR2: SGHTA, FQGTGA. The CDR3 coding sequence is TGTGCCAGCAGCTTAAGGGATGGGACACCCACAGATACGCAGTATTTT. Protein: CASSLRDGTPTDTQYF.